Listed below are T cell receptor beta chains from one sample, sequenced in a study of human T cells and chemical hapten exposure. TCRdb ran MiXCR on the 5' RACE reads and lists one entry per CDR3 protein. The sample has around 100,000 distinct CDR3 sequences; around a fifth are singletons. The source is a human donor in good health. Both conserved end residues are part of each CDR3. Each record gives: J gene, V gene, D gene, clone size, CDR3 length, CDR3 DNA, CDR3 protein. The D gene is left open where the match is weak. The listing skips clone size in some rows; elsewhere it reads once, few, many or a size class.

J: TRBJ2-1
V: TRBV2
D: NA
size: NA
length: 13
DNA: TGTGCCAGCAGTGTTAATAGCGTCGGTGAGCAGTTCTTC
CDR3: CASSVNSVGEQFF

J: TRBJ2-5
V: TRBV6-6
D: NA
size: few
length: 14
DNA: TGTGCCAGCACCGTCTCGGGGTTACAAGAGACCCAGTACTTC
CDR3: CASTVSGLQETQYF

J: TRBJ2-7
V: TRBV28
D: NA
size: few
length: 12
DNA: TGTGCCAGCAGGTCAGGTACCCTCGAGCAGTACTTC
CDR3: CASRSGTLEQYF

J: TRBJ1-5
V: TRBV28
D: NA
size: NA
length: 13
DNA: TGTGCCAGCATAAGGGACAGCAATCAGCCCCAGCATTTT
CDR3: CASIRDSNQPQHF

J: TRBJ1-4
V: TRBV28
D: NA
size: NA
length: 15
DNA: TGTGCCAGCAGTCTGCTTGTTGGGACATTTGAAAAACTGTTTTTT
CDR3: CASSLLVGTFEKLFF

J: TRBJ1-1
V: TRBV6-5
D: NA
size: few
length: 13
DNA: TGTGCCAGCAGCCGAGGGGTAGGCACTGAAGCTTTCTTT
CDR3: CASSRGVGTEAFF

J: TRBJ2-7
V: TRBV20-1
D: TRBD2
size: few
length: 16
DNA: TGCAGTGCCCCCCCGGGACTAGCGGGGCCCGGCTGGGAGCAGTACTTC
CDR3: CSAPPGLAGPGWEQYF

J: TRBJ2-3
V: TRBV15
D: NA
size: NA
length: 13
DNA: TGTGCCACCAGCAGAGGCAGGGCGGATACGCAGTATTTT
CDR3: CATSRGRADTQYF

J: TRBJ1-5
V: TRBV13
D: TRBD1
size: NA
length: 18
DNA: TGTGCCAGCAGATGGAGGGACAGGGGGCTCTTTAGCAATCAGCCCCAGCATTTT
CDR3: CASRWRDRGLFSNQPQHF

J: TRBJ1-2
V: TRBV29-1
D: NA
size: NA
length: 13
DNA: TGCAGCGTTTCGGCCTCGACGGGACGTGGCTACACCTTC
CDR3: CSVSASTGRGYTF

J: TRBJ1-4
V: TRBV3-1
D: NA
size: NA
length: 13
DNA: TGTGCCAGCAGCCAAGATCGCGGGCGGAAACTGTTTTTT
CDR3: CASSQDRGRKLFF

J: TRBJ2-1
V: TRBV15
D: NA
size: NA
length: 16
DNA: TGTGCCACCAGCAGAGATGTCCGGGGTAAGGGCTATGAGCAGTTCTTC
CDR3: CATSRDVRGKGYEQFF

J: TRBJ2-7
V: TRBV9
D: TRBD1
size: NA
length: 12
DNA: TGTGCCAGCAGTGGGGACAGCGACGAGCAGTACTTC
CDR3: CASSGDSDEQYF

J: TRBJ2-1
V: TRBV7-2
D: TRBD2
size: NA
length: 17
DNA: TGTGCCAGCAGCTTATCTAGCGGGAGTAGTAGGTACAATGAGCAGTTCTTC
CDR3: CASSLSSGSSRYNEQFF

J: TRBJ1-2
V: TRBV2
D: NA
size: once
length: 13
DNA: TGTGCCAGCAGCGCTCTTGGTGACTATGGCTACACCTTC
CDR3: CASSALGDYGYTF

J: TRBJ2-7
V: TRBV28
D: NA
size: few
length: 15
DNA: TGTGCCAGCAGTTTAACAGTCGCGGGCTCCTACGAGCAGTACTTC
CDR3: CASSLTVAGSYEQYF

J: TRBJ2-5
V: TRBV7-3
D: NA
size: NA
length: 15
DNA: TGTGCCAGCAGCTTAGGGGTTGCGGGAATAGAGACCCAGTACTTC
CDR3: CASSLGVAGIETQYF

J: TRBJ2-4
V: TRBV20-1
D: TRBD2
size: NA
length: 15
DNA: TGCAGTGCTAGAGTATCTAGCGGGAGTGGGAACATTCAGTACTTC
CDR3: CSARVSSGSGNIQYF

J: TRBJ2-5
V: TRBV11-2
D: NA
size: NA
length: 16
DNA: TGTGCCAGCAGCTTATATTCGGGTAGCGACCAAGAGACCCAGTACTTC
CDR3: CASSLYSGSDQETQYF

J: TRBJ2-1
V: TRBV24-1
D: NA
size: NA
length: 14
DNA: TGTGCCACCAGTGCCGACAGGTACGGAAATGAGCAGTTCTTC
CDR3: CATSADRYGNEQFF

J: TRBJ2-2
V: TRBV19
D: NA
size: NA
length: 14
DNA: TGTGCCAGTAGTATCTGGAGGGGGCCCGGGGAGCTGTTTTTT
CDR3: CASSIWRGPGELFF

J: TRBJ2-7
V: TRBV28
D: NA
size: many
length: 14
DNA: TGTGCCAGCAGTCGGACACGGGGTATCTACGAGCAGTACTTC
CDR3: CASSRTRGIYEQYF

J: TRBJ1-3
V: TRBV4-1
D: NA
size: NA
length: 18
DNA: TGCGCCAGCAGCCCGACTGGCCTACAGGGTAAATCTGGAAACACCATATATTTT
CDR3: CASSPTGLQGKSGNTIYF

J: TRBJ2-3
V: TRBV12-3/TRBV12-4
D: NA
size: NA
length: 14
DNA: TGTGCCAGCAGCCCCGGGTCCTCCAGGGATACGCAGTATTTT
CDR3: CASSPGSSRDTQYF

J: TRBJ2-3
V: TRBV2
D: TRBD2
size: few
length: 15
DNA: TGTGCCAGCAGGCATCCGGGACTAGGGGCAGATACGCAGTATTTT
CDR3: CASRHPGLGADTQYF

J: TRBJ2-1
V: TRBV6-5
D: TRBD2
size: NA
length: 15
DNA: TGTGCCAGCAGTTATGGGACTAGCGGGTACAATGAGCAGTTCTTC
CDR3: CASSYGTSGYNEQFF

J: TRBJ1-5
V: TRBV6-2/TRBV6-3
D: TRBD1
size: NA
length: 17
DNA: TGTGCCAGCAGTTCCCATGAAGGACAGGGGGAGGGTCAGCCCCAGCATTTT
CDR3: CASSSHEGQGEGQPQHF

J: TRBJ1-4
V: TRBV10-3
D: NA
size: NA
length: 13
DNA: TGTGCCATCAGTGATCTTCTGACCGGAAAACTGTTTTTT
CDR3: CAISDLLTGKLFF

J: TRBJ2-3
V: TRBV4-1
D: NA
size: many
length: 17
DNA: TGCGCCAGCAGCCCACCCGACCGGAGCGGACGCACAGATACGCAGTATTTT
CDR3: CASSPPDRSGRTDTQYF

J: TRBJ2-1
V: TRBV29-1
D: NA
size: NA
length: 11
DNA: TGCAGCGTTAAGACCGGCCTTGAGCAGTTCTTC
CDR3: CSVKTGLEQFF

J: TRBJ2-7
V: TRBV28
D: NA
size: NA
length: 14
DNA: TGTGCCAGCAGTTTACTCGTAACGAGATACGAGCAGTACTTC
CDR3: CASSLLVTRYEQYF

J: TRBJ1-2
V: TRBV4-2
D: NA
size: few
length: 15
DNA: TGTGCCAGCAGCCAAGATAATGGAGACAGTTATGGCTACACCTTC
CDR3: CASSQDNGDSYGYTF

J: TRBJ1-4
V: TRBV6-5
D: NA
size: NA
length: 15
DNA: TGTGCCAGCAGTAACCCCCGGGACGGCCGCGAAAAACTGTTTTTT
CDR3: CASSNPRDGREKLFF

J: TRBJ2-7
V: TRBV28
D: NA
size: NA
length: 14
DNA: TGTGCCAGCAGTCCTCCTTTTACGCCCTACGAGCAGTACTTC
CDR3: CASSPPFTPYEQYF

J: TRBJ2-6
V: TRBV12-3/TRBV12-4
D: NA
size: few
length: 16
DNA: TGTGCCAGCAGTTTAGAACAGGGAACTGGGGCCAACGTCCTGACTTTC
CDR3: CASSLEQGTGANVLTF

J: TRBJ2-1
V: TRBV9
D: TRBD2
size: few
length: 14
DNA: TGTGCCAGCAGTCAGAGCGGGAGGGCCCATGAGCAGTTCTTC
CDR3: CASSQSGRAHEQFF

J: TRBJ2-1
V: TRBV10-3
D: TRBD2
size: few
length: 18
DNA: TGTGCCATCAGTGAGAGGGAGCGGGAGGGCCTTCCCTACAATGAGCAGTTCTTC
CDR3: CAISEREREGLPYNEQFF

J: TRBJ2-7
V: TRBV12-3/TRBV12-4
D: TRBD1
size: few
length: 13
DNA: TGTGCCAGCAGCGAACCGGGACAGAGGGAGCAGTACTTC
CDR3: CASSEPGQREQYF

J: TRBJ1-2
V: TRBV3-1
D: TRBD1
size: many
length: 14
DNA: TGTGCCAGCAAAAAACAGGGGGAACGTTTTGGCTACACCTTC
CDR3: CASKKQGERFGYTF

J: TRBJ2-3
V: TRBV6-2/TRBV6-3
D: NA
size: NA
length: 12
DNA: TGTGCCAGCAGTAGGGACACCGATACGCAGTATTTT
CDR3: CASSRDTDTQYF

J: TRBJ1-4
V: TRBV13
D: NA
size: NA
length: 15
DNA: TGTGCCAGCAGCTCCCGGGCGGACCGAAATGAAAAACTGTTTTTT
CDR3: CASSSRADRNEKLFF

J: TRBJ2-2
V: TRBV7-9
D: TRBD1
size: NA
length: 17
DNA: TGTGCCAGCAGTTCCCCCCGCGGGACAGGGCGAACCGGGGAGCTGTTTTTT
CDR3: CASSSPRGTGRTGELFF

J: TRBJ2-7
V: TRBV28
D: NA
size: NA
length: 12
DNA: TGTGCCAGCAGTTTGAACCTATACGAGCAGTACTTC
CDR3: CASSLNLYEQYF

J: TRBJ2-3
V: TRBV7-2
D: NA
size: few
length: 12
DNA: TGTGCCAGCAGCCCCCTCCGAGATACGCAGTATTTT
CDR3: CASSPLRDTQYF

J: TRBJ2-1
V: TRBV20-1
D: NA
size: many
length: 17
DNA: TGCAGTGCTAGAGATTTGACCCGGGGGAGTGGTAACAATGAGCAGTTCTTC
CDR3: CSARDLTRGSGNNEQFF

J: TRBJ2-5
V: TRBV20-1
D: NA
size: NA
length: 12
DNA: TGCAGTGCCATACTCCGGGGTGAGACCCAGTACTTC
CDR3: CSAILRGETQYF

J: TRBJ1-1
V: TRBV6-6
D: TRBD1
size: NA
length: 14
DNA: TGTGCCAGCAGTTACCATACAGGGGGTGCTGAAGCTTTCTTT
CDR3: CASSYHTGGAEAFF

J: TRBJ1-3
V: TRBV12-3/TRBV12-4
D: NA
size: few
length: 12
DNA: TGTGCCAGCAGTTTAGACGGAAACACCATATATTTT
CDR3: CASSLDGNTIYF

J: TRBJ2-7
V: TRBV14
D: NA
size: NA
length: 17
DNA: TGTGCCAGCAGCCAAGGAAGGTGGACCACGGGGGGCCACGAGCAGTACTTC
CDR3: CASSQGRWTTGGHEQYF

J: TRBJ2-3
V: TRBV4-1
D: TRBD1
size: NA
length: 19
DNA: TGCGCCAGCAGCCAAGACCCGATTTCGACAGGGACCATCACAGATACGCAGTATTTT
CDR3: CASSQDPISTGTITDTQYF

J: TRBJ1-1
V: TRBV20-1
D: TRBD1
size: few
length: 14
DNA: TGCAGTGCTAGAACAGGGGGAAGGAACACTGAAGCTTTCTTT
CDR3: CSARTGGRNTEAFF

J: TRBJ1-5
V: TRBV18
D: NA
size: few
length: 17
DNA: TGTGCCAGCTCACCGACGCAGGGCAGTGAGGGCAATCAGCCCCAGCATTTT
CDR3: CASSPTQGSEGNQPQHF

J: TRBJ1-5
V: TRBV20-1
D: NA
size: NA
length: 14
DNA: TGCAGTGCTAGACTCGGGACGTTCAATCAGCCCCAGCATTTT
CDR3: CSARLGTFNQPQHF

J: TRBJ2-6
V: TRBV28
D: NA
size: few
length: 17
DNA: TGTGCCAGCAGAACCACAGGGCTTCACTCTGGGGCCAACGTCCTGACTTTC
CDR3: CASRTTGLHSGANVLTF

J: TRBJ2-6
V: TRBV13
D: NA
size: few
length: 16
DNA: TGTGCCAGCAGCTTAAGAGGGGCCTCTGGGGCCAACGTCCTGACTTTC
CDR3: CASSLRGASGANVLTF

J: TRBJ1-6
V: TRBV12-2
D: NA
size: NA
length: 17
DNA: TGTGCAAGTCGCTTACCGGGACAGGGATCCTATAATTCACCCCTCCACTTT
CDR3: CASRLPGQGSYNSPLHF